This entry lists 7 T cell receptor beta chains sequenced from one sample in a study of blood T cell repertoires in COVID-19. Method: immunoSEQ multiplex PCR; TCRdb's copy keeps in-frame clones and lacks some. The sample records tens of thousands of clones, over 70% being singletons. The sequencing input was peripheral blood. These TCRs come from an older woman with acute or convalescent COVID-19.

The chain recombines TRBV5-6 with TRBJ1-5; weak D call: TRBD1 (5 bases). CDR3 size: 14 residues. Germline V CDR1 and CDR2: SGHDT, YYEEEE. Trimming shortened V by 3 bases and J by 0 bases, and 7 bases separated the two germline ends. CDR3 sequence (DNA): TGTGCCAGCAGCTGGGGGGTTAGCAATCAGCCCCAGCATTTT. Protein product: CASSWGVSNQPQHF.

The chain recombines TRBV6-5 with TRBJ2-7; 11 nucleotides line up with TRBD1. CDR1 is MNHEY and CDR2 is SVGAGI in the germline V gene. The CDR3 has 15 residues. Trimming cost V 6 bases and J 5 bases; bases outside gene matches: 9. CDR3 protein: CASRSGQGASNEQYV. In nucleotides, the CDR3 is TGTGCCAGCAGATCTGGACAGGGGGCGTCCAACGAGCAGTACGTC.

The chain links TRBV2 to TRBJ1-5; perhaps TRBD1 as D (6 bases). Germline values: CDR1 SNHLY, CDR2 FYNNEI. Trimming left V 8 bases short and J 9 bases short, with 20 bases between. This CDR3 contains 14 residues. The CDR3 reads CASHQTGAYPPQHF. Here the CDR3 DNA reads TGTGCCAGCCATCAGACAGGCGCTTATCCGCCCCAGCATTTT.

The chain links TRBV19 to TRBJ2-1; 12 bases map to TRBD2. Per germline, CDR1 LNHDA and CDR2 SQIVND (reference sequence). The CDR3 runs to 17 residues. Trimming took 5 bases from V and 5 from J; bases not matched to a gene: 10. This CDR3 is CASSSNSLAGGHNEQFF. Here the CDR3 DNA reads TGTGCCAGTAGTTCCAACTCACTAGCGGGAGGCCACAATGAGCAGTTCTTC.

The CDR3 DNA sequence: TGTGCCAGCAGCTTAACAGGACCCGAGCCTCCGTTCTTC. It codes for CASSLTGPEPPFF. The V and J genes are TRBV7-9 and TRBJ2-1, with a possible D match to TRBD1 (5 bases). V was pared by 2 bases and J by 15 bases, with 17 bases between. Germline assignment: CDR1 SEHNR and CDR2 FQNEAQ (reference sequence). The CDR3 length is 13 residues.

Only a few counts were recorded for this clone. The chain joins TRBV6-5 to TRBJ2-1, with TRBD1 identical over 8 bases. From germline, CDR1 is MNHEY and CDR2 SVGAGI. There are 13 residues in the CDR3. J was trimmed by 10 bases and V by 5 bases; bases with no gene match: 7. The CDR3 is CASSTVRGQEQFF. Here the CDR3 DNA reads TGTGCCAGCAGTACAGTCAGGGGGCAGGAGCAGTTCTTC.

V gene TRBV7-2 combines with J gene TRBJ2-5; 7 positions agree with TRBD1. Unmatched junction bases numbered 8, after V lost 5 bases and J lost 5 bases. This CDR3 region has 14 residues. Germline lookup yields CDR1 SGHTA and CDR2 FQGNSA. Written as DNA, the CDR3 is TGTGCCAGCAGCCCAACGACAGGGTTGGAGACCCAGTACTTC. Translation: CASSPTTGLETQYF.